Listed below are T cell receptor beta chains from one sample, sequenced in a study of shared clonotypes between healthy human individuals. Sequenced by immunoSEQ multiplex PCR; TCRdb stores in-frame clones only, minus some. The sample holds around 1.1 million clones, approximately 80% seen once. The material sequenced was memory CD4+ T cells from PBMCs. These receptors originate from a man between 18 and 29 years old in good health. Some clones in this sample may be carry-over from other donors' samples. CDR3s include the opening cysteine and the closing phenylalanine or tryptophan. Fields, in order: clone size, D gene, J gene, V gene, CDR3 protein, CDR3 DNA. A D gene is named only where the DNA matches it firmly. The size field is filled for only some rows; it gives once, few, many or a size class.

-	-	TRBJ1-5	TRBV6-5	CASSYNSNQPQHF	TGTGCCAGCAGTTACAATAGCAATCAGCCCCAGCATTTT
few	TRBD2	TRBJ2-1	TRBV28	CASSQHQGTSGSTGAYNEQFF	TGTGCCAGCAGTCAGCACCAAGGGACTAGCGGGAGTACGGGGGCCTACAATGAGCAGTTCTTC
-	TRBD1	TRBJ1-4	TRBV6-6	CASSYSGRTGNEKLFF	TGTGCCAGCAGTTACTCAGGCCGGACAGGAAATGAAAAACTGTTTTTT
few	TRBD1	TRBJ1-1	TRBV30	CAWSSAGTGYTEAFF	TGTGCCTGGAGTAGCGCCGGGACAGGCTATACTGAAGCTTTCTTT
-	TRBD2	TRBJ2-7	TRBV28	CASRAGGIYEQYF	TGTGCCAGCAGGGCGGGAGGGATTTATGAGCAGTACTTC
once	-	TRBJ2-7	TRBV9	CASSPGTVSYEQYF	TGTGCCAGCAGCCCAGGGACCGTTTCCTACGAGCAGTACTTC
once	-	TRBJ2-7	TRBV7-8	CASRGQSLYEQYF	TGTGCCAGCAGGGGACAAAGTCTCTACGAGCAGTACTTC
-	-	TRBJ1-1	TRBV5-1	CASSLGTNTEAFF	TGCGCCAGCAGCTTAGGCACGAACACTGAAGCTTTCTTT
-	-	TRBJ1-1	TRBV6-6	CASSPPGSTEAFF	TGTGCCAGCAGTCCCCCGGGGAGTACTGAAGCTTTCTTT
-	TRBD2	TRBJ2-4	TRBV7-4	CASSLGALAGDKNIQYF	TGTGCCAGCAGCCTCGGAGCGCTAGCGGGCGACAAAAACATTCAGTACTTC